This T cell receptor (beta chain) was identified in a study of T-cell reconstitution after alpha-beta-depleted transplantation in children. Unique molecular identifiers tagged the TCRbeta library. TCRdb re-called the PCR reads through MiXCR, storing one row per CDR3 protein. The sample includes around 700,000 distinct CDR3 sequences, around 13% of them seen just once. The CDR3 contains 14 residues. Germline V gene data show CDR1 as DFQATT and CDR2 as SNEGSKA (reference sequence). With 0 bases removed from V and 5 bases from J, the gap between germline ends came to 13 bases. Overall study findings and caveats: Two months or so post-transplant, alpha-beta T cells reportedly derived from several hundred expanded graft clones. A year post-transplant, T-cell counts and diversity derived mostly from newly produced T cells. Day-60 TCRbeta diversity that was high in some patients was derived from surviving recipient T cells and thymic progenitors.

There are many counts of this clonotype. Its antigen is unknown. This chain links TRBV20-1 with TRBJ2-5, with D uncertain. The starting material was PBMCs, obtained before TCRalphabeta/CD19-depleted stem cell transplant. This receptor was taken from a girl aged 2 to 10 with congenital amegakaryocytic thrombocytopenia, due to receive a stem cell transplant. The DNA of the CDR3 is TGCAGTGCTAGAGATGCCTCCCTGAGGGAGACCCAGTACTTC. Translation: CSARDASLRETQYF.